The source of this T cell receptor (beta chain) is a study of T-cell reconstitution after alpha-beta-depleted transplantation in children. Library preparation (for TCRbeta) was performed with unique molecular identifiers. TCRdb fed the PCR reads into MiXCR, producing one record per CDR3 protein. The sample records about 610,000 distinct CDR3 sequences, approximately 10% being singletons. The CDR3 runs to 16 residues. Germline CDR1 reads SGHRS; CDR2 reads YFSETQ. With V trimmed by 4 bases and J by 2 bases, 8 bases remained unmatched. This clonotype was sampled from a human donor who donated a stem cell graft to a child with acute myeloid leukemia. The genes are TRBV5-1 and TRBJ2-7, with 11 bases identical to TRBD2. Sample: PBMCs from the stem cell graft donor, taken from the stem cell graft. The CDR3 here is CASSQGGLAAPYEQYF. Written as DNA, the CDR3 is TGCGCCAGCAGCCAAGGGGGACTAGCGGCCCCCTACGAGCAGTACTTC.